Presented here are 21 T cell receptor beta chains from one specimen sequenced in a study of T cell repertoires in cytomegalovirus infection. Antigen specificity for these receptors is unknown. From the reads, TCRdb called clonotypes with MiXCR, one entry per CDR3 protein. The data hold approximately 1,000,000 distinct CDR3 sequences, with 25% to 40% observed a single time. Sequences were derived from cultured CD8+ T cells from PBMCs, sampled from culture after CMV antigen stimulation. These receptors originate from a human donor in good health (CMV status not recorded). Some clones in this sample may be carry-over from other donors' samples.

The CDR3 loop reads CASSYLQREGTDTQYF. The CDR3 DNA sequence: TGTGCCAGCAGCTACCTTCAGCGGGAGGGCACAGATACGCAGTATTTT. The chain combines TRBV27 with TRBJ2-3; 9 nucleotides line up with TRBD2. With V trimmed by 6 bases and J by 1 base, 8 bases remained unmatched. Per germline, CDR1 MNHEY and CDR2 SMNVEV (reference sequence). The CDR3 contains 16 residues.

This clonotype was seen ten or more times. V gene TRBV7-8 combines with J gene TRBJ2-7; 7 bases map to TRBD1. J gave up 2 bases and V 5 bases, and 9 bases lay outside the gene matches. The CDR3 totals 15 residues. Germline V lookup: CDR1 SGHVS, CDR2 FQNEAQ. The CDR3, as DNA: TGTGCCAGCAGCCCTACACAGGGGTTTCCCTACGAGCAGTACTTC. This encodes CASSPTQGFPYEQYF. Drawing the rest from reference TRBV7-8 and TRBJ2-7, the complete variable domain is GAGVSQSPRYKVAKRGQDVALRCDPISGHVSLFWYQQALGQGPEFLTYFQNEAQLDKSGLPSDRFFAERPEGSVSTLKIQRTQQEDSAVYLCASSPTQGFPYEQYFGPGTRLTVT.

Only a few counts were recorded for this clonotype. The chain is built from TRBV7-9 and TRBJ1-1; D is possibly TRBD1 (6 bases). Germline V gene lookup returns CDR1 SEHNR and CDR2 FQNEAQ (reference sequence). This CDR3 has 15 residues. The ends were cut back, 5 bases at V and 0 bases at J, with 13 bases in the middle. The CDR3 loop reads CASSPFQGMNTEAFF. Written as DNA, the CDR3 is TGTGCCAGCAGCCCCTTCCAGGGGATGAACACTGAAGCTTTCTTT.

This clonotype showed up many times. The chain is built from TRBV4-2 and TRBJ2-3, with TRBD1 matching 7 bases. Germline V gene sequence: CDR1 LGHNA, CDR2 YNFKEQ. V trimming: 4 bases; J trimming: 0 bases; junction bases outside the gene matches: 4. The CDR3 extends over 15 amino acids. The CDR3 DNA sequence: TGTGCCAGCAGCCCCCGGGACAGAAGCACAGATACGCAGTATTTT. This sequence encodes CASSPRDRSTDTQYF.

This chain joins TRBV5-3 and TRBJ1-5; the D gene could be TRBD1 or TRBD2 (5 bases each). Matching the DNA end better, TRBJ2-3 makes the J call doubtful. TRBV5-3 has ORF status, its function being uncertain. The CDR3 is 13 amino acids. CDR3 sequence (DNA): TGTGCCAGCAGCCCGGGACCAAATCAGCCCCAGTATTTT. This encodes CASSPGPNQPQYF.

This clonotype was counted between two and nine times. In DNA, the CDR3 is TGCGCCAGCAGCCCCGTTACTAACACTGAAGCTTTCTTT. This codes for CASSPVTNTEAFF. The rearrangement joins TRBV5-1 to TRBJ1-1; D gene unclear. The CDR3 has 13 residues. Germline assignment: CDR1 SGHRS and CDR2 YFSETQ. Trimming removed 4 bases from V and 2 bases from J, with 9 bases in between.

This clonotype was counted many times. The chain recombines TRBV7-8 with TRBJ2-3; TRBD2 matches 11 bases. V shed 4 bases and J 2 bases; nucleotides not matched to a gene: 5. From germline, CDR1 is SGHVS and CDR2 FQNEAQ. The CDR3 length is 16 residues. CDR3 residues: CASSSTSGDLTDTQYF. Here the CDR3 DNA reads TGTGCCAGCAGCTCGACTAGCGGGGACCTCACAGATACGCAGTATTTT.

In DNA, the CDR3 is TGTGCCAGCAGTTACGAGCCCGAGCGTTGGAACACTGAAGCTTTCTTT. Protein: CASSYEPERWNTEAFF. The V call is TRBV6-2 or TRBV6-3, the J call TRBJ1-1; D ambiguous. The V end was cut by 2 bases, the J end by 1 base, with 14 bases between. This CDR3 is built from 16 residues. Looked up from germline, CDR1 is MNHEY and CDR2 is SVGEGT.

The table lists this clonotype with a few counts. The chain employs TRBV2 and TRBJ1-1; D is undetermined. This CDR3 comprises 12 residues. V was shortened by 8 bases and J by 6 bases, with 13 bases between the two germline ends. From germline, CDR1 is SNHLY and CDR2 FYNNEI. The CDR3 loop reads CASFKQRAEAFF. The CDR3 DNA sequence: TGTGCCAGCTTTAAACAGAGGGCTGAAGCTTTCTTT.

This chain connects TRBV20-1 to TRBJ2-7; no clear D. This CDR3 is 13 amino acids long. Germline CDR1 is DFQATT and CDR2 is SNEGSKA (reference sequence). V lost 2 bases and J 3 bases, leaving 11 bases between the germline ends. As DNA, the CDR3 is TGCAGTGCTAGACGATCGTTGGGCTACGAGCAGTACTTC. Translating gives CSARRSLGYEQYF.

The V gene is TRBV5-1, the J gene TRBJ1-1; TRBD1 matches at 7 bases. Germline values: CDR1 SGHRS, CDR2 YFSETQ. V gave up 3 bases and J gave up 6 bases; unmatched junction bases: 11. The CDR3 is 15 residues long. CDR3 bases: TGCGCCAGCAGCTCCCCCCCGACAGGGAGGCCTGAAGCTTTCTTT. Its translation is CASSSPPTGRPEAFF.

The chain carries TRBV7-2 and TRBJ2-6, with 9 nucleotides matching TRBD2. J was trimmed by 4 bases and V by 1 base; bases with no gene match: 5. Germline CDR1 is SGHTA and CDR2 is FQGNSA. The CDR3 has 17 amino acids. The CDR3 nucleotides read TGTGCCAGCAGCTTAGTTGGCGGGGGGGACGGGGCCAACGTCCTGACTTTC. This translates into CASSLVGGGDGANVLTF.

J is TRBJ2-3 and V is TRBV4-3; D is unclear. Trimming stripped 4 bases from V and 0 bases from J, with 11 bases between. The CDR3 is made up of 15 amino acids. Germline lookup yields CDR1 LGHNA and CDR2 YSLEER. In DNA, the CDR3 is TGCGCCAGCAGCCCAGAGAAATACAGCACAGATACGCAGTATTTT. Translated: CASSPEKYSTDTQYF.

This clonotype was detected ten times or more. V and J are TRBV19 and TRBJ1-2; tentatively, D is TRBD1 (5 bases). V lost 6 bases, J lost 4 bases, and 15 bases lay in between. Germline-derived CDR1 and CDR2 are LNHDA and SQIVND (reference sequence). The CDR3 loop spans 14 amino acids. CDR3 nucleotide sequence: TGTGCCAGTAGCCCGGACTCTGGGGCCTATGGCTACACCTTC. It translates to CASSPDSGAYGYTF.

The rearrangement uses TRBV6-5 and TRBJ1-2, with 7 bases matching TRBD1. The CDR3 has 18 residues. In germline, CDR1 is MNHEY, CDR2 SVGAGI. V dropped 0 bases and J dropped 0; count of bases not matched to a gene: 10. The CDR3 DNA is TGTGCCAGCAGTTACTCGAAGACAGGGCTCAAAGCTAACTATGGCTACACCTTC. It encodes CASSYSKTGLKANYGYTF.

This clonotype was found many times. The chain recombines TRBV27 with TRBJ2-1; no firm D call. This CDR3 is 12 amino acids long. V gave up 6 bases and J gave up 5 bases, with 8 bases separating them. CDR1 and CDR2 (germline): MNHEY, SMNVEV (reference sequence). The CDR3 loop reads CASSFSNNEQFF. The DNA for the CDR3 is TGTGCCAGCAGCTTCAGTAACAATGAGCAGTTCTTC.

This clonotype was counted once. The CDR3 here is CASSIVTDETQYF. The DNA for the CDR3 is TGTGCCAGTAGTATAGTTACTGACGAGACCCAGTACTTC. V usage is TRBV19 and J usage is TRBJ2-5, with D unresolved. V lost 1 base and J lost 5, with 8 bases in between. CDR1 is LNHDA, CDR2 SQIVND, per germline (reference sequence). The CDR3 is 13 amino acids.

The sample holds a few counts of this clonotype. The chain uses TRBV4-1 and TRBJ2-3; D is unresolved. Germline values: CDR1 MGHRA, CDR2 YSYEKL. Between the trimmed V and J ends, which lost 0 bases and 2 bases, there was a span of 9 bases. The CDR3 covers 15 residues. CDR3 sequence: CASSQELTYTDTQYF. CDR3 coding DNA: TGCGCCAGCAGCCAAGAGCTGACCTACACAGATACGCAGTATTTT.

The gene calls are TRBV19 and TRBJ2-3, with D perhaps assigned TRBD1 or TRBD2 (6 bases each). CDR3 size: 14 residues. V gave up 7 bases and J gave up 6 bases, with 17 bases separating them. Germline V gives CDR1 LNHDA, CDR2 SQIVND (reference sequence). This CDR3 reads CASNVGGVIDTQYF. CDR3 nucleotides: TGTGCCAGTAACGTGGGGGGCGTCATTGATACGCAGTATTTT.

This chain links TRBV5-6 with TRBJ1-1; weak D call: TRBD1 (6 bases). This CDR3 is 13 amino acids long. Germline-derived CDR1 and CDR2 are SGHDT and YYEEEE. The germline V and J ends were trimmed by 1 base and 13 bases, with 17 bases remaining between them. CDR3 nucleotide sequence: TGTGCCAGCAGCTTGACAGGGATTCTAAGGATTTTCTTT. This encodes CASSLTGILRIFF.

This clonotype was seen more than once but under ten times. Here the CDR3 DNA reads TGTGCCAGCAGCCAAGATGGGCGGGGGGGCAAGGGTGAGCAGTTCTTC. Its translation: CASSQDGRGGKGEQFF. The chain couples TRBV4-2 to TRBJ2-1, with 9 bases that match TRBD2. Unmatched junction bases numbered 9, after V lost 0 bases and J lost 9 bases. CDR1 and CDR2 (germline): LGHNA, YNFKEQ. This CDR3 is built from 16 residues.